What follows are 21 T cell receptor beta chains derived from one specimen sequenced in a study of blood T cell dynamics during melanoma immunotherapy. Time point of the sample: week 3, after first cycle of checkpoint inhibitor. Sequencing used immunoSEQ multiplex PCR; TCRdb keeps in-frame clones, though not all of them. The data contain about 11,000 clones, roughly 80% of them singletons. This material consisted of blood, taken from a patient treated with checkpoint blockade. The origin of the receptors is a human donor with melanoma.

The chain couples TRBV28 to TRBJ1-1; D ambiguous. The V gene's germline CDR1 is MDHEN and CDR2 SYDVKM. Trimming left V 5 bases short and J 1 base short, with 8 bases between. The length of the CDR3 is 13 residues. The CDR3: CASSADSNTEAFF. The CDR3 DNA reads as TGTGCCAGCAGTGCGGACTCGAACACTGAAGCTTTCTTT.

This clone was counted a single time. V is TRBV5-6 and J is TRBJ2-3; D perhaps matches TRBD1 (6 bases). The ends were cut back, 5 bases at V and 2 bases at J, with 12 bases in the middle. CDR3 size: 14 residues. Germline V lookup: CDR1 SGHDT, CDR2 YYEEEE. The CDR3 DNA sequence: TGTGCCAGCAGATCTCAGGGGCCCACAGATACGCAGTATTTT. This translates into CASRSQGPTDTQYF.

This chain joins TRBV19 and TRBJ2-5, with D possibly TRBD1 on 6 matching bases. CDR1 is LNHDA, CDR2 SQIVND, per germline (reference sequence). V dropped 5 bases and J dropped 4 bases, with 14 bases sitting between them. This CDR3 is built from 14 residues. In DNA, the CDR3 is TGTGCCAGTAGTCGGTCGACAGGTACAGAGACCCAGTACTTC. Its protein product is CASSRSTGTETQYF.

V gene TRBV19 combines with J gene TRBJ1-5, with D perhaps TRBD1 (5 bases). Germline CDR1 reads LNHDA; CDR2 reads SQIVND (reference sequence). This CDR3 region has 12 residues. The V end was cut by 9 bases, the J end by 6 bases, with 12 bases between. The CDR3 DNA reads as TGTGCCAGGCCCAGCGGGGGTCAGCCCCAGCATTTT. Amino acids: CARPSGGQPQHF.

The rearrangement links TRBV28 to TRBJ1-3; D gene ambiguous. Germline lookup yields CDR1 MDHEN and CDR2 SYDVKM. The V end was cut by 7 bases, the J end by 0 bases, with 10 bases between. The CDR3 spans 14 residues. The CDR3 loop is CASTLQVSGNTIYF. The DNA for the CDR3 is TGTGCCAGCACCCTACAAGTCTCTGGAAACACCATATATTTT.

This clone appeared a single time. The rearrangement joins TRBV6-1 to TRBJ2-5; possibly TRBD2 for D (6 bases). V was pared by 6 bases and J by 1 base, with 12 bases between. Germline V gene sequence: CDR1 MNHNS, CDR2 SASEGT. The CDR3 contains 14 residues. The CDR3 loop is CASSWDLPQETQYF. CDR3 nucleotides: TGTGCCAGCAGCTGGGACTTACCCCAAGAGACCCAGTACTTC.

The CDR3 nucleotides read TGTGCCAGCAGTAGGGGGAAGGCTTTCTTT. Its translation: CASSRGKAFF. The genes are TRBV28 and TRBJ1-1, with D possibly being TRBD1 (6 bases). Deletions cut 5 bases from V and 11 bases from J, with 9 bases between. Germline loops: CDR1 MDHEN, CDR2 SYDVKM. The length of the CDR3 is 10 residues.

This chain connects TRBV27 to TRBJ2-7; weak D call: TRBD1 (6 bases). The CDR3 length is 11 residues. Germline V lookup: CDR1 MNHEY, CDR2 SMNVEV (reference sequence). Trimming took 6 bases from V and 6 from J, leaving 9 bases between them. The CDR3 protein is CASRQGSEQYV. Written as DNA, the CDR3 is TGTGCCAGCAGACAGGGAAGCGAGCAGTACGTC.

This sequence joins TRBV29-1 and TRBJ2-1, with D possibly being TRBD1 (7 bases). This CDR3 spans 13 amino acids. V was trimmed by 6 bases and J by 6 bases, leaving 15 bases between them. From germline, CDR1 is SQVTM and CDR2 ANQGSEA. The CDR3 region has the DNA TGCAGCGTCACCTCAGGGGGACTCAATGAGCAGTTCTTC. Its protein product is CSVTSGGLNEQFF.

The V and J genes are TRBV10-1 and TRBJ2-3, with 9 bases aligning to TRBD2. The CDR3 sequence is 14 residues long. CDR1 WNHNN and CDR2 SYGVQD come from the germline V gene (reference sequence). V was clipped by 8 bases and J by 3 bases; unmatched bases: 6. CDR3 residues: CASSGGGATDTQYF. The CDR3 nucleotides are TGCGCCAGCTCGGGCGGGGGGGCAACAGATACGCAGTATTTT.

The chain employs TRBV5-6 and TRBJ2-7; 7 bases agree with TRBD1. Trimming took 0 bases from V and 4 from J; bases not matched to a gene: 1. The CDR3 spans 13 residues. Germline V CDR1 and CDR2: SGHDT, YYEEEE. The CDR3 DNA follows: TGTGCCAGCAGCTTGGACAGGGGTTACGAGCAGTACGTC. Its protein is CASSLDRGYEQYV.

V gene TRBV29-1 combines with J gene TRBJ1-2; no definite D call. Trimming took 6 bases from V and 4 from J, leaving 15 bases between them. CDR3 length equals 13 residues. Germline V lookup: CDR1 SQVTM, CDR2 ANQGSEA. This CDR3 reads CSVYYGEGYGYTF. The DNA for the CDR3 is TGCAGCGTGTATTACGGGGAGGGCTATGGCTACACCTTC.

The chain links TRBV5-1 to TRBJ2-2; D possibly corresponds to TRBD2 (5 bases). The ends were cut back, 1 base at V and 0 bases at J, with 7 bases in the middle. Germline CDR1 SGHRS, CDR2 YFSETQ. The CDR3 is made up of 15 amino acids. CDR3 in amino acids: CASSLFGANTGELFF. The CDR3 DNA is TGCGCCAGCAGCTTGTTCGGGGCGAACACCGGGGAGCTGTTTTTT. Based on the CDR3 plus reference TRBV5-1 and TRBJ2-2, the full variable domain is KAGVTQTPRYLIKTRGQQVTLSCSPISGHRSVSWYQQTPGQGLQFLFEYFSETQRNKGNFPGRFSGRQFSNSRSEMNVSTLELGDSALYLCASSLFGANTGELFFGEGSRLTVL.

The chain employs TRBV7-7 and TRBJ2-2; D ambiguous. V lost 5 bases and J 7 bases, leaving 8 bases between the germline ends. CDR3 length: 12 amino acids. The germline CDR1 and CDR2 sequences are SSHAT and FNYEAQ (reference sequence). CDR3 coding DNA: TGTGCCAGCAGCATGACTGGCGGGGAGCTGTTTTTT. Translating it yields CASSMTGGELFF.

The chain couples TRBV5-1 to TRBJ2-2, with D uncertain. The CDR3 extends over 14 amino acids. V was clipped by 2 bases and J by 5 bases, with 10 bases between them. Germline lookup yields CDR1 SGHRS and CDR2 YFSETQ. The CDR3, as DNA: TGCGCCAGCAGCTTCCAACCTGGGACCGGGGAGCTGTTTTTT. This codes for CASSFQPGTGELFF.

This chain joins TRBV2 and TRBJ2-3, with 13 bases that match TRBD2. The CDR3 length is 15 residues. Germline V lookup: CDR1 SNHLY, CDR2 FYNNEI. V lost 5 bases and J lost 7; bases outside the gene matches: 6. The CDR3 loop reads CASSRTSGSRNTQYF. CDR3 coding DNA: TGTGCCAGCAGTAGGACTAGCGGGAGTAGAAATACGCAGTATTTT.

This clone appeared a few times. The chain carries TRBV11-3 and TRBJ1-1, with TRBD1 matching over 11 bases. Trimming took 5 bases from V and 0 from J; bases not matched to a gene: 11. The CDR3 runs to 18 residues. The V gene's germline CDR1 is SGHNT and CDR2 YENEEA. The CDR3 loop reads CASSQVDRGPLMNTEAFF. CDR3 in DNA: TGTGCCAGCAGCCAAGTGGACAGGGGGCCTCTCATGAACACTGAAGCTTTCTTT.

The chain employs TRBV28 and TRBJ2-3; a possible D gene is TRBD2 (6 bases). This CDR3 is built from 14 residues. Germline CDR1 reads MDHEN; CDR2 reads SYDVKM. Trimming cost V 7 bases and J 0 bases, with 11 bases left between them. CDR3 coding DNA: TGTGCCAGCATCCTTAGCGGTAGCACAGATACGCAGTATTTT. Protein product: CASILSGSTDTQYF.

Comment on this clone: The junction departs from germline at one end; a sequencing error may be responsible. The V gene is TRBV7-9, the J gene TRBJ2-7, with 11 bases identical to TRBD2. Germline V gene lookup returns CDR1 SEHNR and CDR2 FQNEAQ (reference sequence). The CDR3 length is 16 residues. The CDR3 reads CASSQELAGGPHEQYF. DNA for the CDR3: TGCGCCAGCAGCCAAGAATTAGCGGGAGGGCCGCACGAGCAGTACTTC.

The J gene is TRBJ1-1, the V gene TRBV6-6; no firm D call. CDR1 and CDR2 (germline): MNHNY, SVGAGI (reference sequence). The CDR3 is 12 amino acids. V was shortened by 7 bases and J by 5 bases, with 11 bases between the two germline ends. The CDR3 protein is CASTQGQTEAFF. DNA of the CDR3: TGTGCCAGCACTCAAGGGCAGACTGAAGCTTTCTTT.

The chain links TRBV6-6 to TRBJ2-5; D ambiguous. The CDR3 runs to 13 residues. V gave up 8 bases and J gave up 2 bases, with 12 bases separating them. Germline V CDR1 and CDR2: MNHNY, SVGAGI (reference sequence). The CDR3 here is CASSRDLQETQYF. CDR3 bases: TGTGCCAGCTCCCGTGACTTACAAGAGACCCAGTACTTC.